Below, one T cell receptor (beta chain) is given with its context. What it recognizes is unknown. Indicated time point: after neoadjuvant nivolumab, at surgical resection. This record belongs to a study of neoadjuvant anti-PD-1 for oral cavity cancer. On the study more broadly: Patients without progression got a fourth dose around day 43. Study-level points and caveats: Higher pretreatment Treg/Th17 ratios tracked higher pretreatment blood clonality.

Germline V CDR1 and CDR2: SGHNT, YENEEA. This CDR3 has 14 residues. V lost 5 bases and J lost 4; bases outside the gene matches: 5. The repertoire was sequenced with immunoSEQ multiplex PCR; TCRdb's copy has only in-frame clones and lacks some. Of tens of thousands of clones listed, roughly 90% are singletons. The V gene is TRBV11-3, the J gene TRBJ2-3; TRBD2 agrees at 8 bases. Sequenced material: PBMCs, taken after nivolumab (anti-PD-1) treatment. This sequence was found in a person between 35 and 79 years old with oral cavity squamous cell carcinoma. For the CDR3, the DNA is TGTGCCAGCAGCCCAAGCGGGAGCGCAGATACGCAGTATTTT. It translates to CASSPSGSADTQYF.